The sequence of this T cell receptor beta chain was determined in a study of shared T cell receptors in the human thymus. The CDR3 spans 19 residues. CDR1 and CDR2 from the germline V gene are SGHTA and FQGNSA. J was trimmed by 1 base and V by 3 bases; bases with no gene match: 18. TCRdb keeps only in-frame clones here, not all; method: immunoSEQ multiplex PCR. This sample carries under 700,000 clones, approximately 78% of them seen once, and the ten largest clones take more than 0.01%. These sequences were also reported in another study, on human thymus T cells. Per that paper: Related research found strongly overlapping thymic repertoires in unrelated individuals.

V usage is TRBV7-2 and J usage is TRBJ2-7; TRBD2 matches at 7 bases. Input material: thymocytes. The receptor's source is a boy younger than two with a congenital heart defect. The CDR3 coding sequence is TGTGCCAGCAGCTTCATTAGGGAGGGCCGTATATTTGGGTCCTACGAGCAGTACTTC. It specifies CASSFIREGRIFGSYEQYF.